This T cell receptor beta chain stems from a study of T cell repertoires in cytomegalovirus infection. Whole-study context: Public TCR beta signatures were indicative of both CMV infection and a matching HLA type. Regarding the study as a whole: Carriage of CMV together with the relevant HLA was identifiable through cumulative public TCR beta family frequency. Predominance within the ex vivo response was attributable to HLA-C-restricted CMV-specific TCR beta clonotypes.

The CDR3 has 17 amino acids. V gave up 7 bases and J gave up 4 bases; unmatched junction bases: 15. This clonotype was seen ten or more times. Antigen unknown. Each CDR3 protein is one row after TCRdb ran MiXCR on the reads. The table records 230,000 or so distinct CDR3 sequences, approximately 15% of them present only once. The chain joins TRBV12-3 or TRBV12-4 to TRBJ2-1, with 8 bases matching TRBD2. The sample taken for sequencing was CD8+ T cells from PBMCs. This sequence originates from a human donor in good health (CMV status not recorded). Some clones in this sample may be carry-over from other donors' samples. Here the CDR3 DNA reads TGTGCCAGCACCCAGGAGTTTAGCGGGGATTCGTACAATGAGCAGTTCTTC. It is translated as CASTQEFSGDSYNEQFF.